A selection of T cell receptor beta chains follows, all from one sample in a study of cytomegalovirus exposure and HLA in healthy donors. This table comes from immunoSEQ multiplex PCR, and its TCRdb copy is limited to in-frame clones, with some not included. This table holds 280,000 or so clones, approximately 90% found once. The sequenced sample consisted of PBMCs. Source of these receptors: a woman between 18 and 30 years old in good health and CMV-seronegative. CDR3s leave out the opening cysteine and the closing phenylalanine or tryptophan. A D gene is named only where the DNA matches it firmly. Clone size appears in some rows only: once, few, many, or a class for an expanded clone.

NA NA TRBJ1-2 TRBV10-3 AISGTDIYYGYT
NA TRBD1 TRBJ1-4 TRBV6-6 ASSGTGEKLF
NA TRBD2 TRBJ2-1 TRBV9 ASSVAGTGGPNEQF
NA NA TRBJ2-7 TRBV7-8 ASSRTRDYEQY
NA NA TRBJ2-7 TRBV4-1 ASSQTTPGGPSSYEQY
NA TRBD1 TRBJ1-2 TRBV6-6 ASSSQGDYGYT
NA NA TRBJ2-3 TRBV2 ASSEMAVGTDTQY
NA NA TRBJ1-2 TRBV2 ASSDWAAYGYT
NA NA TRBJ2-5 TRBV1 TSSLGQQETQY
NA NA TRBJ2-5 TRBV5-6 ASSWGGAQETQY
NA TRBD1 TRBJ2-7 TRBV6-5 ASSSNRGNYEQY
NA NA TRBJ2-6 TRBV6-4 ASSEASGANVLT
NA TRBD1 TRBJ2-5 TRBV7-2 ASSRLQGPQETQY
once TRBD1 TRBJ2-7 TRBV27 ASSLGQGFGYEQY
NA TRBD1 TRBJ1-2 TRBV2 ASSETGQSNYGYT
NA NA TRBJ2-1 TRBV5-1 ASSLRDTAFGEQF
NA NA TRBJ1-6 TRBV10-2 ASSELARLNSPLH
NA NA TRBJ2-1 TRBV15 ATSRGGDFGDNEQF
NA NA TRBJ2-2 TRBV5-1 ASSSPRQRNTGELF
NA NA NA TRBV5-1 ASSPPAASSYEQY
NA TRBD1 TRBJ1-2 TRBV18 ASSPPGQGYGYT
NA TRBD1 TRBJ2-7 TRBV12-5 ASGSRQGAGEQY
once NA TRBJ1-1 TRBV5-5 ASSFGQTNTEAF
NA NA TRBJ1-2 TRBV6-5 ASSRQGGGYT
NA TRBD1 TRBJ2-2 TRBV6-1 ASTIGQGTGELF
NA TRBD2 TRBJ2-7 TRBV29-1 SVVPAGGPPEQY
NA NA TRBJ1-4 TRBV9 ASSVGAGSYGELF
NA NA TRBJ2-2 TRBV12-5 ASGSGQSGELF
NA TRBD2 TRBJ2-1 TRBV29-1 SVVWLAGVNEQF
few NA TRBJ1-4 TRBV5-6 ASSLGTREKLF
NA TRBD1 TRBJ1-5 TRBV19 ASSPRTGGFNQPQH
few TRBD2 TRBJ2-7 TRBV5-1 ASSFGRPPGRDEQY
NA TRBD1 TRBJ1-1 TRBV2 ASNTGQPGNAEAF
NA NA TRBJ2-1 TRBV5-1 ASSLRPTDSLYNEQF
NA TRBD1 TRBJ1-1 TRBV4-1 ASSRGQAEAF
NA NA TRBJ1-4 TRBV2 ASRGSASEKLF